This T cell receptor (beta chain) derives from a study of blood T cells in healthy people across ages. Overall study findings and caveats: Older age coincided with a roughly linear decline in TCR beta diversity per million T cells. Greater diversity and more naive CD4+ cells were seen in long-lived donors than in aged donors.

The CDR3 totals 13 residues. V lost 4 bases to trimming and J lost 7 bases; unmatched junction nucleotides: 5. CDR1 SGHTA and CDR2 FQGNSA come from the germline V gene. In this sample, this clonotype turned up many times. Its cognate antigen is unknown. Donors ranged from roughly 6 to 100 years old and were healthy Caucasians in Russia. The use of a sample-barcoded 5' primer and a J-beta primer mix characterized a second PCR of about 7 to 12 cycles. Each sample provided no less than 2.5 million CDR3-containing paired-end reads. TCRdb reprocessed the 5' RACE reads via MiXCR and lists one record per CDR3 protein. The table shows roughly 1.6 million distinct CDR3 sequences, with about 32% occurring only once.

This receptor was identified in a woman aged 30 to 39 in good health. The chain combines TRBV7-2 with TRBJ1-2; TRBD1 matches 8 bases. The sequenced sample consisted of blood. CDR3 nucleotides: TGTGCCAGCAGCTACAGGGGGGAGGGTGGCTACACCTTC. The encoded protein is CASSYRGEGGYTF.